This T cell receptor (beta chain) was recorded in a study of shared clonotypes between healthy human individuals. At the level of the study: Donors had three CD4 naive, three CD4 memory, two CD8 naive and one CD8 memory plate apiece.

Per germline, CDR1 MNHEY and CDR2 SVGAGI. This CDR3 spans 15 amino acids. V shed 6 bases and J 7 bases; nucleotides not matched to a gene: 5. Generated by immunoSEQ multiplex PCR, the TCRdb table keeps only in-frame clones and is missing some. The sample records millions of clones, over 85% being singletons. Positively selected for CCR7, the CD45RO-negative cells used as naive CD8 cells excluded terminally differentiated effector memory CD45RA+ cells. Each of the donors was a healthy adult who was HIV-negative and had not had a recent acute infection or vaccination. General observations from the study: The study drew on few donors, limiting represented genetic and exposure-history diversity. For naive CD4 cells, roughly 5% of clonotypes were shared across four donors.

Note on this clone: Its target is not known.

The chain has TRBV6-5 and TRBJ2-1, with 14 positions matching TRBD2. This TCR was recovered from a man younger than 35 in good health. The sample consisted of naive CD8+ T cells sorted from blood. The CDR3, as DNA: TGTGCCAGCAGCCAGACTAGCGGGGGGGCGAATGAGCAGTTCTTC. This translates into CASSQTSGGANEQFF.